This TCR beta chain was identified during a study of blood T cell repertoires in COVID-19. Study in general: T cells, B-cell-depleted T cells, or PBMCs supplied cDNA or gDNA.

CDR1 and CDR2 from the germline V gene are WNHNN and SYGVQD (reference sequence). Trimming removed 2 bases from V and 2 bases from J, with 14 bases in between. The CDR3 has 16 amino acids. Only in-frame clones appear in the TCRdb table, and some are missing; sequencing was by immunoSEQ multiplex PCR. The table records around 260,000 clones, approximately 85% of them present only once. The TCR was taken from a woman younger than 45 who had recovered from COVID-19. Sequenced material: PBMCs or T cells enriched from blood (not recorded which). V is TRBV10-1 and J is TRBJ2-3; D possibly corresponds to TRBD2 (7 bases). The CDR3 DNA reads TGCGCCAGCAGTGAGGATGCGGGGGCCGACACAGATACGCAGTATTTT. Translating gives CASSEDAGADTDTQYF.